This T cell receptor (beta chain) was observed in a study of T cell responses to AZD1222 COVID-19 vaccine. V dropped 4 bases and J dropped 5; count of bases not matched to a gene: 14. CDR3 length equals 16 residues. The germline CDR1 and CDR2 sequences are SGHRS and YFSETQ. Clones were sequenced by immunoSEQ multiplex PCR, and TCRdb holds only the in-frame ones, with some missing. The table shows some 98,000 clones, with about 88% occurring only once. This rearrangement joins TRBV5-1 to TRBJ1-1; TRBD1 matches 7 bases. This receptor was identified in an adult in good health. The starting material was peripheral blood, obtained on day 0 of AZD1222 vaccination. This CDR3 is CASSTDRVQSWTEAFF. The CDR3 bases are TGCGCCAGCAGCACCGACAGGGTGCAGTCTTGGACTGAAGCTTTCTTT.